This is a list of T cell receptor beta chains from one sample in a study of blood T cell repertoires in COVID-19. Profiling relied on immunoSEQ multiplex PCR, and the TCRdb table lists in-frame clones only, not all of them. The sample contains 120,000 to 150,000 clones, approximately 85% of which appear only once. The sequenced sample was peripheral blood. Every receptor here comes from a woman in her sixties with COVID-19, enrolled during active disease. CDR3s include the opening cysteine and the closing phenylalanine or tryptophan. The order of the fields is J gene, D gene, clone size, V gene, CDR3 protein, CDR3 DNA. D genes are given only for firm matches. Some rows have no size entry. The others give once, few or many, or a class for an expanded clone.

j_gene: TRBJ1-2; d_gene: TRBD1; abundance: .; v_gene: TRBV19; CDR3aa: CASSYLGQGTYGYTF; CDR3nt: TGTGCCAGTAGTTATTTGGGACAGGGGACTTATGGCTACACCTTC
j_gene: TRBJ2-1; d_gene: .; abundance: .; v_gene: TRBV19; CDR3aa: CASSVGGYPGSYNEQFF; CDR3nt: TGTGCCAGTAGTGTGGGGGGTTATCCAGGGTCCTACAATGAGCAGTTCTTC
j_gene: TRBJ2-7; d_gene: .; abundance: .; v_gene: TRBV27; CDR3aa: CASSLSPVGYEQYF; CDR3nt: TGTGCCAGCAGTCTCTCCCCAGTTGGCTACGAGCAGTACTTC
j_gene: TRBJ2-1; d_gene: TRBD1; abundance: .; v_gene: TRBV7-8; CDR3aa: CASSPVGQLDEQFF; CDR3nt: TGTGCCAGCAGCCCCGTGGGACAGTTGGATGAGCAGTTCTTC
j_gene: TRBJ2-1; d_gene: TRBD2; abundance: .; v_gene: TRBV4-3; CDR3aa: CASSQGAGGIYNEQFF; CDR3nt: TGCGCCAGCAGCCAAGGGGCGGGGGGGATCTACAATGAGCAGTTCTTC
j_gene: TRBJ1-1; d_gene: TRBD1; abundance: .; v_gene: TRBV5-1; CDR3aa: CASSDAGQGTAFF; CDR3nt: TGCGCCAGCAGCGACGCGGGACAGGGGACAGCTTTCTTT
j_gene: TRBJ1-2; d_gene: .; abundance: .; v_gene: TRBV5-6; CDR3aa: CASRSRGADYGYTF; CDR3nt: TGTGCCAGCAGGTCCCGGGGGGCGGACTATGGCTACACCTTC
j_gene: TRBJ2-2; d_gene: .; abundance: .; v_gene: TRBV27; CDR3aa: CASTIRGLGTGELFF; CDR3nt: TGTGCCAGCACCATACGGGGGTTGGGCACCGGGGAGCTGTTTTTT
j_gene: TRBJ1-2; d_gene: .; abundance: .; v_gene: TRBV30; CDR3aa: CAWSLGAGYGYTF; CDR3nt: TGTGCCTGGAGTCTGGGGGCAGGCTATGGCTACACCTTC
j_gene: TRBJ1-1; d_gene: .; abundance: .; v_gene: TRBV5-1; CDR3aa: CASRVFGGANTEAFF; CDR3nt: TGCGCCAGTAGGGTGTTTGGGGGCGCGAACACTGAAGCTTTCTTT
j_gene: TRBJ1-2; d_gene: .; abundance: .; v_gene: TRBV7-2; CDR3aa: CASSLDGESYTF; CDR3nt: TGTGCCAGCAGCTTAGATGGGGAGAGCTACACCTTC
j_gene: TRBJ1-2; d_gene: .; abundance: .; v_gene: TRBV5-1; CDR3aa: CASSDRGRGALGYTF; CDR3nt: TGCGCCAGCAGCGACCGGGGACGGGGGGCGCTCGGCTACACCTTC
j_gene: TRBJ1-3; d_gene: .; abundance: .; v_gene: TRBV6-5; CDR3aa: CASSRGVRGGNTIYF; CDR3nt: TGTGCCAGCAGCCGCGGCGTGCGGGGTGGAAACACCATATATTTT
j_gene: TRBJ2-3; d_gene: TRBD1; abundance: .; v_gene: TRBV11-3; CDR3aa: CASSLGQSSTDTQYF; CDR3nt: TGTGCCAGCAGCTTGGGACAGAGTAGCACAGATACGCAGTATTTT
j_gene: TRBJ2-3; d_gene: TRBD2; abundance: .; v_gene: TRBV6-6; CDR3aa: CASSSRRGESTDTQYF; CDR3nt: TGTGCCAGCAGTTCCCGGCGGGGGGAAAGCACAGATACGCAGTATTTT
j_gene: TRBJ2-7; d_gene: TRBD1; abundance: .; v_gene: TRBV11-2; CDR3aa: CASSLLVTGGGYEQYF; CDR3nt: TGTGCCAGCAGCTTATTAGTGACAGGGGGTGGCTACGAGCAGTACTTC
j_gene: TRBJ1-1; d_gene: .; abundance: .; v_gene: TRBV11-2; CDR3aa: CASSHRAVNTEAFF; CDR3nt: TGTGCCAGCAGCCACAGAGCTGTGAACACTGAAGCTTTCTTT
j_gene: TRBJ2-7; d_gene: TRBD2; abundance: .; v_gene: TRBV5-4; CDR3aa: CASSPSGGAYEQYF; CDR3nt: TGTGCCAGCAGCCCCAGCGGGGGGGCGTACGAGCAGTACTTC
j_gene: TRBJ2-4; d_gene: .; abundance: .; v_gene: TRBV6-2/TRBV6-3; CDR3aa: CASSSPVLAKNIQYF; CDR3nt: TGTGCCAGCAGCTCTCCCGTTCTAGCCAAAAACATTCAGTACTTC
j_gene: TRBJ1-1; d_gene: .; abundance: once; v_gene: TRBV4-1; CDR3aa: CASSQEESGFELAFF; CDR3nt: TGCGCCAGCAGCCAAGAAGAGTCGGGGTTTGAACTCGCTTTCTTT
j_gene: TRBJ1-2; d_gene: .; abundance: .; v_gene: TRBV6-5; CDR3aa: CASSYSAINYGYTF; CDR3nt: TGTGCCAGCAGTTACTCGGCCATTAACTATGGCTACACCTTC
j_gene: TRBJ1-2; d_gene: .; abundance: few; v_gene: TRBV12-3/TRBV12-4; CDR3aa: CASSSQSNYGYTF; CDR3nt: TGTGCCAGCAGCTCACAGAGCAACTATGGCTACACCTTC
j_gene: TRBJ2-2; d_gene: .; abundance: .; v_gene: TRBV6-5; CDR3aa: CASSPLERLTGELFF; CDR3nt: TGTGCCAGCAGTCCCCTAGAGCGCCTCACCGGGGAGCTGTTTTTT
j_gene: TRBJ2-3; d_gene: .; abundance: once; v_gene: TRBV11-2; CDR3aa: CASSSGRAVGATSTDTQYF; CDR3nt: TGTGCCAGCAGCTCCGGACGGGCGGTGGGGGCGACAAGCACAGATACGCAGTATTTT
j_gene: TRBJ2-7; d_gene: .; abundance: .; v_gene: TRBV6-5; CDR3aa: CVLRDNSYEQYF; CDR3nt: TGTGTCCTCCGGGACAACTCCTACGAGCAGTACTTC
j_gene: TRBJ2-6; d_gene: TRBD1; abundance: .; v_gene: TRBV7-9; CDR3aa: CASNTGVGANVLTF; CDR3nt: TGTGCCAGCAACACAGGGGTCGGGGCCAACGTCCTGACTTTC
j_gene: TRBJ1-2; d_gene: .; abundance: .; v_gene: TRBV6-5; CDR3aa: CASSYGEQPYYGYTF; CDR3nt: TGTGCCAGCAGTTACGGAGAACAACCCTACTATGGCTACACCTTC
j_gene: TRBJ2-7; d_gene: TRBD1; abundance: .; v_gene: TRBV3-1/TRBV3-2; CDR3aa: CASSTRTGYEQYF; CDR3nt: TGTGCCAGCAGCACCCGGACAGGGTACGAGCAGTACTTC
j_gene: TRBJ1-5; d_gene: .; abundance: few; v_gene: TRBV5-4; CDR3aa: CASSLEPGAVWPQHF; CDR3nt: TGTGCCAGCAGCTTGGAGCCTGGGGCGGTTTGGCCCCAGCATTTT
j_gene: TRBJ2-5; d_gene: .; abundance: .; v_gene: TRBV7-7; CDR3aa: CASSARGSETQYF; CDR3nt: TGTGCTAGCAGCGCCCGGGGGTCGGAGACCCAGTACTTC
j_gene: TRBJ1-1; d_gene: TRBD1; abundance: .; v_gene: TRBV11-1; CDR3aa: CASSLGQGQLAFF; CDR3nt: TGTGCCAGCAGCTTAGGACAGGGGCAGCTGGCTTTCTTT
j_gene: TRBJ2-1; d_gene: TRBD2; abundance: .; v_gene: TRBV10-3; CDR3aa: CATGGASGGTRAYNEQFF; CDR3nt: TGTGCCACCGGAGGAGCTAGCGGGGGGACCCGGGCGTACAATGAGCAGTTCTTC
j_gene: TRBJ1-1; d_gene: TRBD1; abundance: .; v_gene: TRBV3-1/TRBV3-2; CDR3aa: CASRGTGVGSMNTEAFF; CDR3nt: TGTGCCAGCAGGGGGACAGGGGTAGGGTCCATGAACACTGAAGCTTTCTTT
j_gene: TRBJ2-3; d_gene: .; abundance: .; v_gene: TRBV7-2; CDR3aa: CASSLVSLASTDTQYF; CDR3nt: TGTGCCAGCAGCTTAGTGTCGCTAGCGAGCACAGATACGCAGTATTTT
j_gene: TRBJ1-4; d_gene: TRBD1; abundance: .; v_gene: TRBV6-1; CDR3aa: CASSDGGQGLNEKLFF; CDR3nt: TGTGCCAGCAGTGACGGCGGACAGGGGCTTAATGAAAAACTGTTTTTT
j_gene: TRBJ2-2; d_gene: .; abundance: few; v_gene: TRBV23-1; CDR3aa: CASSQSSLPDSQGYGELFF; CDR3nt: TGCGCCAGCAGTCAATCGTCGTTGCCGGACAGCCAAGGATACGGGGAGCTGTTTTTT
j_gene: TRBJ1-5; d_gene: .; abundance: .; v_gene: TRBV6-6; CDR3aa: CASSYPGESQPQHF; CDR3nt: TGTGCCAGCAGTTACCCAGGGGAGTCTCAGCCCCAGCATTTT
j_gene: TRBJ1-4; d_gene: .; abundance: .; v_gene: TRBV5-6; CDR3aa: CASTGQRNEKLFF; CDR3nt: TGTGCCAGCACCGGACAGCGTAATGAAAAACTGTTTTTT
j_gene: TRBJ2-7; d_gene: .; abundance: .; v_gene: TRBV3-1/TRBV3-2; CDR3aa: CASSQSNLMQYF; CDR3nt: TGTGCCAGCAGCCAGAGCAATTTAATGCAGTACTTC
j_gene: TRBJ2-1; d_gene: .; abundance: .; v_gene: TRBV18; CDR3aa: CASSPGGNEQFF; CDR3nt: TGTGCCAGCTCACCAGGGGGGAATGAGCAGTTCTTC
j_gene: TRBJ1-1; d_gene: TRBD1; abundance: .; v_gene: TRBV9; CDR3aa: CASSGDRGHTEAFF; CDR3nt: TGTGCCAGCAGCGGAGACAGGGGGCACACTGAAGCTTTCTTT